These 11 T cell receptor beta chains originate from one sample sequenced in a study of blood T cells in healthy people across ages (dated by TCRdb to about 2015). Library creation used 5' RACE. The instrument was an Illumina HiSeq 2500. A second PCR of about 6 to 11 cycles was performed with a sample-barcoded 5' primer and a J-beta primer mix. TCRdb handled the public reads itself, with Q25 trimming in fastp and clone calling in MiXCR, and kept productive beta chains. Every distinct CDR3 protein forms one entry, paired with its most common genes and DNA. A total of around 800,000 distinct CDR3 sequences appear in this sample, approximately 44% of them only once. The ten largest clones represent about 21% of the sample. The material sequenced was blood. These TCRs come from a man aged 55 to 70 in good health.

This clonotype turned up a few times. V usage is TRBV7-2 and J usage is TRBJ2-1; D not resolved. V lost 5 bases to trimming and J lost 5 bases, with 13 bases between them. The CDR3 consists of 14 residues. From germline, CDR1 is SGHTA and CDR2 FQGNSA. As DNA, the CDR3 is TGTGCCAGCAGCCCGGAGTGGGCGGACAATGAGCAGTTCTTC. It codes for CASSPEWADNEQFF.

The chain uses TRBV20-1 and TRBJ2-1; 10 bases match TRBD2. CDR3 length: 15 amino acids. CDR1 is DFQATT and CDR2 is SNEGSKA in the germline V gene (reference sequence). V shed 0 bases, J shed 3 bases, and the junction held 2 bases outside the gene matches. Here the CDR3 reads CSARDASGGYNEQFF. The DNA of the CDR3 is TGCAGTGCTAGAGATGCTAGCGGGGGCTACAATGAGCAGTTCTTC.

The rearrangement uses TRBV6-5 and TRBJ2-5; weak D call: TRBD2 (5 bases). V shed 0 bases and J shed 4 bases, with 15 bases lying between them. The CDR3 extends over 16 amino acids. Looked up from germline, CDR1 is MNHEY and CDR2 is SVGAGI. The CDR3 sequence: CASSYSPGLESETQYF. In DNA, the CDR3 is TGTGCCAGCAGTTACTCCCCAGGACTCGAATCAGAGACCCAGTACTTC.

This clonotype was recorded a few times. The J gene is TRBJ2-5, the V gene TRBV7-2, with D possibly matching TRBD2 (6 bases). The length of the CDR3 is 16 residues. Trimming removed 1 base from V and 5 bases from J, with 17 bases in between. Germline V gene sequence: CDR1 SGHTA, CDR2 FQGNSA. This chain's CDR3 is CASSLDSAGRGETQYF. The CDR3 DNA reads as TGTGCCAGCAGCTTAGATTCAGCAGGCCGGGGGGAGACCCAGTACTTC.

The rearrangement joins TRBV7-9 to TRBJ2-7, with TRBD1 matching over 7 bases. Germline CDR1 SEHNR, CDR2 FQNEAQ (reference sequence). The CDR3 contains 15 residues. V lost 10 bases to trimming and J lost 9 bases; unmatched junction nucleotides: 21. The CDR3 DNA sequence: TGTGCCACCGAATTCCTGGGACAGAGGGGGTGTGGGCAGTACTTC. As protein: CATEFLGQRGCGQYF.

The genes are TRBV27 and TRBJ1-6, with TRBD1 identical over 7 bases. The CDR3 is made up of 14 amino acids. The ends lost 4 bases at V and 7 bases at J; junction bases unmatched: 4. Per germline, CDR1 MNHEY and CDR2 SMNVEV (reference sequence). The CDR3 region has the DNA TGTGCCAGCAGTTGGGGACAGCGGAATTCACCCCTCCACTTT. This codes for CASSWGQRNSPLHF.

CDR3 sequence (DNA): TGTGCCAGCAGCAAAGGGGTTCGACAGCTCAAAAACATTCAGTACTTC. It encodes CASSKGVRQLKNIQYF. This sequence joins TRBV21-1 and TRBJ2-4. TRBV21-1 is classified as a pseudogene. CDR3 length: 16 residues.

Notes on this clonotype: Since the CDR3 does not end with the conserved phenylalanine or tryptophan, this likely comes from a read error. The chain carries TRBV4-1 and TRBJ2-7; the match to TRBD1 covers 8 bases. Germline-derived CDR1 and CDR2 are MGHRA and YSYEKL. CDR3 size: 14 residues. V trimming: 1 base; J trimming: 4 bases; junction bases outside the gene matches: 3. The CDR3 sequence is CASSQAGGQYEQYL. The DNA of the CDR3 is TGCGCCAGCAGCCAAGCAGGGGGCCAATACGAGCAGTACCTC.

This chain links TRBV30 with TRBJ2-7, with 7 bases aligning to TRBD1. CDR3 size: 14 residues. V lost 1 base and J lost 7; bases outside the gene matches: 10. Germline CDR1 reads GTSNPN; CDR2 reads SVGIG (reference sequence). The CDR3 protein is CAWSADRNYGEQYF. The DNA of the CDR3 is TGTGCCTGGAGTGCGGACAGGAATTACGGTGAGCAGTACTTC. The full variable domain, with the rest looked up from reference TRBV30 and TRBJ2-7, is SQTIHQWPATLVQPVGSPLSLECTVEGTSNPNLYWYRQAAGRGLQLLFYSVGIGQISSEVPQNLSASRPQDRQFILSSKKLLLSDSGFYLCAWSADRNYGEQYFGPGTRLTVT.

At least ten counts were recorded for this clonotype. The chain recombines TRBV18 with TRBJ1-2; 10 bases fit TRBD1. V trimming: 3 bases; J trimming: 8 bases; junction bases outside the gene matches: 3. CDR3 length equals 13 residues. The V gene's germline CDR1 is KGHSH and CDR2 LQKENI. CDR3 protein: CASSPTGGKGYTF. Written as DNA, the CDR3 is TGTGCCAGCTCACCGACAGGGGGCAAGGGCTACACCTTC.

This chain uses TRBV6-2 or TRBV6-3 with TRBJ2-7, with D hard to call. Germline CDR1 is MNHEY and CDR2 is SVGEGT. CDR3 size: 12 residues. The ends were cut back, 2 bases at V and 5 bases at J, with 7 bases in the middle. CDR3 loop: CASSYVVHEQYF. The DNA of the CDR3 is TGTGCCAGCAGTTACGTGGTCCACGAGCAGTACTTC.